The sequence of this T cell receptor (beta chain) was determined in a study of identical twins. The CDR3 extends over 13 amino acids. With V trimmed by 4 bases and J by 8 bases, 6 bases remained unmatched. Per germline, CDR1 SGDLS and CDR2 YYNGEE. This clonotype showed up many times. TCRdb ran MiXCR on the 5' RACE reads and lists one entry per CDR3 protein. The table lists about 250,000 distinct CDR3 sequences, roughly 7.5% of them singletons. This same sample was also part of a study on yellow fever vaccine responses in identical twins.

This chain joins TRBV9 and TRBJ2-1; TRBD2 matches at 7 bases. The clonotype originates from a woman aged 18-30 years in good health. Sequencing used CD8+ T cells sorted from blood. Here the CDR3 DNA reads TGTGCCAGCAGCCTTGGGGGAGGGTATGAGCAGTTCTTC. It encodes CASSLGGGYEQFF.